This is a list of T cell receptor beta chains from one sample in a study of OX40 agonist ivuxolimab in advanced cancers. The assay was immunoSEQ multiplex PCR, and TCRdb's table has in-frame clones only and misses some. The profile covers 25,000 to 35,000 clones, with 80% to 85% appearing a single time and 20% to 25% taken by the ten largest. This specimen consisted of CD4+ or CD8+ T cells sorted from blood, obtained in a trial of the OX40 agonist ivuxolimab. The source is an adult with an advanced solid tumor such as melanoma, head and neck, liver or kidney cancer. The CDR3 runs from the conserved cysteine through the conserved F or W. A D gene is named only where the DNA matches it firmly. Size values are once, few and many counts, or a class for expanded clones, and some rows have none.

v_call	d_call	clone_size	j_call	cdr3_aa	cdr3_nt
TRBV28	TRBD1	-	TRBJ1-4	CATLIPRGTNEKLFF	TGTGCCACCCTAATACCCAGGGGGACTAATGAAAAACTGTTTTTT
TRBV28	-	-	TRBJ2-7	CASTPHGTDSYEQYF	TGTGCCAGCACCCCTCACGGGACGGATTCCTACGAGCAGTACTTC
TRBV2	-	-	TRBJ1-1	CASNGGTGRNTEAFF	TGTGCCAGCAACGGGGGGACGGGTCGGAACACTGAAGCTTTCTTT
TRBV5-6	-	-	TRBJ2-7	CASSSTDSTYEQYF	TGTGCCAGCAGCTCGACGGACAGCACCTACGAGCAGTACTTC
TRBV27	-	-	TRBJ2-5	CASSPTPYQETQYF	TGTGCCAGCAGCCCTACTCCTTACCAAGAGACCCAGTACTTC
TRBV4-2	-	-	TRBJ1-5	CASSRTKYSNQPQHF	TGTGCCAGCAGCCGGACAAAATATAGCAATCAGCCCCAGCATTTT
TRBV7-9	TRBD2	-	TRBJ2-2	CASSPRGGNTGELFF	TGTGCCAGCAGCCCGCGGGGGGGGAACACCGGGGAGCTGTTTTTT
TRBV5-1	TRBD2	-	TRBJ2-5	CASSALLAGQETQYF	TGCGCCAGCAGCGCCTTACTAGCGGGACAAGAGACCCAGTACTTC
TRBV6-1	-	-	TRBJ1-3	CASSGLWNSRDGNTIYF	TGTGCCAGCAGTGGTTTGTGGAACAGCCGGGACGGAAACACCATATATTTT
TRBV11-2	TRBD1	-	TRBJ1-4	CASSSPDRANEKLFF	TGTGCCAGCAGCTCCCCGGACAGGGCGAATGAAAAACTGTTTTTT
TRBV9	-	-	TRBJ1-4	CASSVGGNEKLFF	TGTGCCAGCAGCGTAGGGGGTAATGAAAAACTGTTTTTT
TRBV2	-	-	TRBJ2-5	CASSESPDWQETQYF	TGTGCCAGCAGTGAAAGTCCGGACTGGCAAGAGACCCAGTACTTC
TRBV7-8	-	-	TRBJ2-2	CASNRNTGELFF	TGTGCCAGCAACAGGAACACCGGGGAGCTGTTTTTT
TRBV4-1	-	-	TRBJ2-1	CASRERDARSYNEQFF	TGCGCCAGCAGGGAAAGGGACGCACGCTCCTACAATGAGCAGTTCTTC
TRBV19	-	-	TRBJ2-1	CASSTGAGSEQFF	TGTGCCAGTAGTACAGGGGCGGGGTCTGAGCAGTTCTTC
TRBV6-5	-	-	TRBJ2-7	CASSYRTASSYEQYF	TGTGCCAGCAGTTACCGGACGGCGAGCTCCTACGAGCAGTACTTC
TRBV28	TRBD2	-	TRBJ2-3	CASSAGLAGGLVTDTQYF	TGTGCCAGCAGTGCCGGACTAGCGGGAGGGCTCGTCACAGATACGCAGTATTTT
TRBV30	-	-	TRBJ1-2	CAWRGGGYGYTF	TGTGCCTGGAGAGGAGGGGGCTATGGCTACACCTTC
TRBV27	TRBD1	-	TRBJ2-3	CASMIGTGGTDTQYF	TGTGCCAGCATGATAGGGACAGGGGGCACAGATACGCAGTATTTT
TRBV27	-	-	TRBJ2-5	CASTPTTGQGETQYF	TGTGCCAGCACCCCCACAACGGGCCAAGGGGAGACCCAGTACTTC
TRBV27	-	-	TRBJ2-1	CASSFFPSGDNYNEQFF	TGTGCCAGCAGTTTCTTCCCCTCGGGGGACAATTACAATGAGCAGTTCTTC
TRBV6-4	-	-	TRBJ2-2	CASSYADTGELFF	TGTGCCAGCAGTTACGCGGACACCGGGGAGCTGTTTTTT
TRBV27	-	-	TRBJ1-5	CASRAGNQPQHF	TGTGCCAGCAGAGCAGGGAATCAGCCCCAGCATTTT
TRBV7-8	-	-	TRBJ2-7	CASIAGPGTYEQYF	TGTGCCAGCATCGCCGGCCCAGGAACCTACGAGCAGTACTTC
TRBV19	-	-	TRBJ1-5	CASSGQYSNQPQHF	TGTGCCAGTAGTGGGCAGTATAGCAATCAGCCCCAGCATTTT
TRBV5-8	-	-	TRBJ1-5	CASSFYLWGFREGSNQPQHF	TGTGCCAGCAGCTTTTACCTTTGGGGATTCAGGGAAGGGAGCAATCAGCCCCAGCATTTT
TRBV28	-	-	TRBJ1-3	CASRPQSSGNTIYF	TGTGCCAGCAGACCCCAAAGCTCTGGAAACACCATATATTTT
TRBV6-5	-	-	TRBJ2-2	CASSYMTGELFF	TGTGCCAGCAGTTACATGACCGGGGAGCTGTTTTTT
TRBV28	-	-	TRBJ1-2	CASSPLAALGYGYTF	TGTGCCAGCAGTCCGTTGGCAGCGCTGGGCTATGGCTACACCTTC
TRBV2	-	-	TRBJ2-5	CASTERMGGRETQYF	TGTGCCAGCACTGAGAGGATGGGGGGCCGGGAGACCCAGTACTTC
TRBV11-2	TRBD2	medium-sized	TRBJ2-3	CASSDGGRGDTQYF	TGTGCCAGCAGCGATGGTGGGAGGGGAGATACGCAGTATTTT
TRBV29-1	-	-	TRBJ2-7	CSARGRAYEQYF	TGCAGCGCCCGGGGACGGGCCTACGAGCAGTACTTC
TRBV5-1	-	many	TRBJ1-2	CASSLGGTIYGYTF	TGCGCCAGCAGCTTGGGCGGGACAATCTATGGCTACACCTTC
TRBV21-1	-	-	TRBJ1-1	CASSKEGTTNTEAFF	TGTGCCAGCAGCAAAGAAGGGACTACCAACACTGAAGCTTTCTTT
TRBV25-1	-	few	TRBJ2-1	CASGWGYNEQFF	TGTGCCAGTGGATGGGGCTACAATGAGCAGTTCTTC
TRBV27	TRBD2	-	TRBJ2-7	CASSLSGTSYEQYF	TGTGCCAGCAGTTTAAGCGGGACCTCCTACGAGCAGTACTTC
TRBV4-1	-	once	TRBJ2-1	CASSPTYNEQFF	TGCGCCAGCAGCCCCACCTACAATGAGCAGTTCTTC
TRBV27	-	-	TRBJ1-1	CASSTTRAWNTEAFF	TGTGCCAGCAGTACAACCAGGGCCTGGAACACTGAAGCTTTCTTT
TRBV5-4	-	-	TRBJ2-1	CASSSFRARSYNEQFF	TGTGCCAGCAGCAGTTTTCGGGCCCGGTCCTACAATGAGCAGTTCTTC
TRBV28	-	-	TRBJ1-3	CASSIGLSGNTIYF	TGTGCCAGCAGTATCGGGCTCTCTGGAAACACCATATATTTT
TRBV4-1	TRBD1	-	TRBJ2-7	CASSQSRGTYEQYF	TGCGCCAGCAGCCAAAGCAGGGGGACCTACGAGCAGTACTTC
TRBV5-6	TRBD1	-	TRBJ1-1	CASSLWGREGAGEAFF	TGTGCCAGCAGCTTGTGGGGTCGGGAGGGGGCAGGTGAAGCTTTCTTT
TRBV19	-	medium-sized	TRBJ2-2	CASREPNTGELFF	TGTGCCAGTAGGGAGCCGAACACCGGGGAGCTGTTTTTT
TRBV6-5	-	-	TRBJ2-1	CAKGGVWGYEQFF	TGTGCCAAGGGGGGGGTATGGGGGTATGAGCAGTTCTTC
TRBV6-4	TRBD2	-	TRBJ2-1	CASSVGGENNEQFF	TGTGCCAGCAGTGTCGGGGGGGAGAATAATGAGCAGTTCTTC
TRBV6-5	-	few	TRBJ2-5	CASTPLGLSTETQYF	TGTGCCAGCACCCCCCTGGGACTTTCCACGGAGACCCAGTACTTC
TRBV4-2	TRBD1	-	TRBJ1-6	CASSQDLGTGGSPLHF	TGTGCCAGCAGCCAAGATTTGGGGACAGGGGGCTCACCCCTCCACTTT
TRBV5-4	-	-	TRBJ1-1	CAITDGLNTEAFF	TGTGCCATAACGGACGGTTTGAACACTGAAGCTTTCTTT
TRBV5-4	-	-	TRBJ1-1	CASSSAGEVEAFF	TGTGCCAGCAGCTCCGCAGGGGAAGTTGAAGCTTTCTTT
TRBV11-2	-	once	TRBJ2-5	CASSSHGVETQYF	TGTGCCAGCAGCTCCCATGGGGTGGAGACCCAGTACTTC
TRBV7-8	-	-	TRBJ2-7	CASSPDSAYEQYF	TGTGCCAGCAGCCCCGACTCAGCATACGAGCAGTACTTC
TRBV4-1	-	many	TRBJ1-5	CASSQGLSQPQHF	TGCGCCAGCAGCCAAGGACTGAGTCAGCCCCAGCATTTT
TRBV6-5	TRBD2	-	TRBJ2-4	CASNPTSGRGDIQYF	TGTGCCAGCAACCCCACTAGCGGGAGAGGGGACATTCAGTACTTC
TRBV9	TRBD1	-	TRBJ2-7	CASSDGQGGSYEQYF	TGTGCCAGCAGCGACGGACAGGGCGGCTCCTACGAGCAGTACTTC
TRBV7-9	-	once	TRBJ2-1	CASSLAPYNEQFF	TGTGCCAGCAGCTTAGCCCCGTACAATGAGCAGTTCTTC
TRBV28	-	-	TRBJ2-3	CASSFPAEPDTQYF	TGTGCCAGCAGTTTCCCCGCGGAGCCTGATACGCAGTATTTT
TRBV15	-	-	TRBJ2-3	CATSRDPGTDTQYF	TGTGCCACCAGCAGAGATCCGGGCACAGATACGCAGTATTTT